This is a list of T cell receptor beta chains from one sample in a study of CD8+CD57+ T cells in acquired aplastic anemia. TCRdb passed the reads through MiXCR, listing each CDR3 protein once. This sample has about 270,000 distinct CDR3 sequences, with 45% to 65% found just once. Sequenced: sorted CD4+, CD8+, or CD8+CD57+ T cells (not recorded which) from PBMCs. These receptors all come from a human donor with severe aplastic anemia or a healthy control (not recorded which). Each CDR3 is given with its conserved first and last residue. Each record gives: D gene, J gene, V gene, clone size, CDR3 DNA, CDR3 protein. The D gene is left open where the match is weak. Where a row states a size, it is once, few, many or the class of an expanded clone; other rows omit it.

NA	TRBJ2-6	TRBV15	NA	TGTGCCACCAGCAGAGAGGCCCGCTCCAACGTCCTGACTTTC	CATSREARSNVLTF
NA	TRBJ2-1	TRBV6-2/TRBV6-3	many	TGTGCCAGCAGTTACGAGGGGGGCATCGGCAATGAGCAGTTCTTC	CASSYEGGIGNEQFF
NA	TRBJ1-2	TRBV27	many	TGTGCCAGCAGTCCCAGGATACGCGATGGCTACACCTTC	CASSPRIRDGYTF
TRBD1	TRBJ2-2	TRBV15	many	TGTGCCACCACCGGACAGGGTGAGGGGACCGGGGAGCTGTTTTTT	CATTGQGEGTGELFF
TRBD2	TRBJ2-7	TRBV20-1	NA	TGCAGTGCTAGAGACCTCTCTAGCGGGGGCTACGAGCAGTACTTC	CSARDLSSGGYEQYF
TRBD2	TRBJ2-7	TRBV11-2	once	TGTGCCAGCAGCCATCCCGCTAGCGGGAACTACGAGCAGTACTTC	CASSHPASGNYEQYF
TRBD2	TRBJ2-1	TRBV20-1	many	TGCAGTGTAGGGACTAGCCACAATGAGCAGTTCTTC	CSVGTSHNEQFF
NA	TRBJ1-2	TRBV20-1	NA	TGCAGTGCCGAGGGAGGGACGGCGTGGGACTATGGCTACACCTTC	CSAEGGTAWDYGYTF
NA	TRBJ1-1	TRBV7-9	NA	TGTGCCGGCCCCCGGCTCGCGCTTATGAACACTGAAGCTTTCTTT	CAGPRLALMNTEAFF
TRBD2	TRBJ2-7	TRBV7-8	NA	TGTGCCAGCAGCCTTGGACTAGCCGGGGCTTACGAGCAGTACTTC	CASSLGLAGAYEQYF
TRBD1	TRBJ1-2	TRBV5-1	NA	TGCGCCAGCACAGCTCAGGGGGGCTATGGCTACACCTTC	CASTAQGGYGYTF
TRBD1	TRBJ1-1	TRBV6-1	NA	TGTGCCAGCAGTTACGACTACAGGGGGCGCAACACTGAAGCTTTCTTT	CASSYDYRGRNTEAFF
NA	TRBJ1-1	TRBV2	NA	TGTGCCACCTCGATGAACACTGAAGCTTTCTTT	CATSMNTEAFF
TRBD2	TRBJ2-5	TRBV24-1	many	TGTGCCACCAGTGATTTCGGGTCTAGCGGGGTGAAGACCCAGTACTTC	CATSDFGSSGVKTQYF
TRBD2	TRBJ2-5	TRBV15	many	TGTGCCACCAGGCGGGGGGCGGAAGAGACCCAGTACTTC	CATRRGAEETQYF
TRBD2	TRBJ2-4	TRBV4-1	many	TGCGCCAGCAGCCAAGGAATAGCGGGGGGGTCGGACATTCAGTACTTC	CASSQGIAGGSDIQYF
NA	TRBJ1-1	TRBV10-3	NA	TGTGCCATCAGTGAGTCGAGGGAGATGGTGACTGAAGCTTTCTTT	CAISESREMVTEAFF
TRBD2	TRBJ2-3	TRBV9	once	TGTGCCAGCAGCGTAGGACTAGCGCCAGATACGCAGTATTTT	CASSVGLAPDTQYF
TRBD1	TRBJ1-1	TRBV20-1	many	TGCAGTGCTAACGTTGGACAGGGTCGGGCTTTCTTT	CSANVGQGRAFF
TRBD1	TRBJ1-2	TRBV6-5	NA	TGTGCCAGCAGTCGCCCCGGGACAGCTTCTGGCTACACCTTC	CASSRPGTASGYTF
TRBD1	TRBJ2-7	TRBV5-6	few	TGTGCCAGCAGCAAAGAGGGGGCGACCGAGCAGTACTTC	CASSKEGATEQYF
NA	TRBJ2-2	TRBV5-1	NA	TGCGCCAGCACCTGGGGGGCAACCACCGGGGAGCTGTTTTTT	CASTWGATTGELFF
NA	TRBJ2-5	TRBV7-9	few	TGTGCCAGCAGTGATGGAACAGGGCGAGAGACCCAGTACTTC	CASSDGTGRETQYF
TRBD2	TRBJ2-2	TRBV30	NA	TGTGCCTGGAGTGTAAGCCGGGAGGCCGGGGAGCTGTTTTTT	CAWSVSREAGELFF
TRBD2	TRBJ2-3	TRBV15	NA	TGTGCCACCAGGGGGACGGGGGGGCTCTCCTACAATGAGCAGTATTTT	CATRGTGGLSYNEQYF
NA	TRBJ2-5	TRBV5-1	once	TGTGCCAGCAGCCCCAAGGGGGGGGCAGAGACCCAGTACTTC	CASSPKGGAETQYF
NA	TRBJ1-6	TRBV24-1	few	TGTGCCACCAGTGATTTTATGGAGAATTCACCCCTCCACTTT	CATSDFMENSPLHF
NA	TRBJ2-7	TRBV7-8	NA	TGTGCCAGCAGCTTATACGGCAGCTCCTACGAGCAGTACTTC	CASSLYGSSYEQYF
NA	TRBJ1-1	TRBV6-1	few	TGTGCCAGCAGTCCTTCAACAGGGCTCACTGAAGCTTTCTTT	CASSPSTGLTEAFF
TRBD1	TRBJ1-2	TRBV7-9	once	TGTGCCAGCAGCTTCTGGACAGGGGCTTATGGCTACACCTTC	CASSFWTGAYGYTF
NA	TRBJ1-6	TRBV13	NA	TGTGCCAGCAGCTTAATGGGTGGGCGTTATAATTCACCCCTCCACTTT	CASSLMGGRYNSPLHF
NA	TRBJ1-1	TRBV20-1	NA	TGCAGTGCTAGAAGGAGGGCAGGGAGAACTGAAGCTTTCTTT	CSARRRAGRTEAFF
TRBD2	TRBJ2-7	TRBV5-1	many	TGCGCCAGCAGCTTGGACCCGGGGGGAACCTACGAGCAGTACTTC	CASSLDPGGTYEQYF
NA	TRBJ1-2	TRBV19	NA	TGTGCCAGTAGCGACTTCGTATTTGGCTACACCTTC	CASSDFVFGYTF
TRBD1	TRBJ2-2	TRBV5-1	NA	TGCGCCAGCAGCTTGACAGGGGTCACCGGGGAGCTGTTTTTT	CASSLTGVTGELFF
NA	TRBJ2-1	TRBV20-1	NA	TGCAGTGCTAAGGGTAGCTCCTACAATGAGCAGTTCTTC	CSAKGSSYNEQFF
NA	TRBJ2-5	TRBV7-8	once	TGTGCCAGCAGCTTGGGACGGTTCCAAGAGACCCAGTACTTC	CASSLGRFQETQYF
NA	TRBJ1-5	TRBV7-2	NA	TGTGCCAGCAGCTTAAGTTTTAATCAGCCCCAGCATTTT	CASSLSFNQPQHF
TRBD1	TRBJ2-3	TRBV19	many	TGTGCCAGTAGAGGGACAGGTTCGGATACGCAGTATTTT	CASRGTGSDTQYF
NA	TRBJ1-6	TRBV25-1	NA	TGTGCCAGCAGTGAATTGACAAGGCGCTCACCCCCCCACTTT	CASSELTRRSPPHF